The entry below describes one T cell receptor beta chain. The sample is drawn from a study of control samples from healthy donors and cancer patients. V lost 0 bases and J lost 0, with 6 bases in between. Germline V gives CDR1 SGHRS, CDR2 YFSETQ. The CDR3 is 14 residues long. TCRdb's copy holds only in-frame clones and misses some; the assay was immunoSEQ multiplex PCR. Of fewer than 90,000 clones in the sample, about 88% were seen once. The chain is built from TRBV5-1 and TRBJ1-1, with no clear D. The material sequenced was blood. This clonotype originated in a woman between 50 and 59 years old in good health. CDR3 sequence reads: CASSLGLMNTEAFF. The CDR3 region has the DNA TGCGCCAGCAGCTTGGGGCTAATGAACACTGAAGCTTTCTTT.